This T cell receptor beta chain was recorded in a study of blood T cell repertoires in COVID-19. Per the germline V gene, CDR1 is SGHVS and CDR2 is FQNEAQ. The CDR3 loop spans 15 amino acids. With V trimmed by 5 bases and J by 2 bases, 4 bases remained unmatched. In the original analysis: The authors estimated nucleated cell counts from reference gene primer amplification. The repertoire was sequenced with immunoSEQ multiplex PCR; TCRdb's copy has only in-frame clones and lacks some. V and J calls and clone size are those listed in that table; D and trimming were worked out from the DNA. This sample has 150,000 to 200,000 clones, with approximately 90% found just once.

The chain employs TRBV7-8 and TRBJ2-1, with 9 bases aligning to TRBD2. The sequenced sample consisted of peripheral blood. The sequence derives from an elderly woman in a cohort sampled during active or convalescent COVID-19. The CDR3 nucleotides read TGTGCCAGCAGCCCTCTAGCGGGGCCCTACAATGAGCAGTTCTTC. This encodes CASSPLAGPYNEQFF. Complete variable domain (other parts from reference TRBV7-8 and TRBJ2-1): GAGVSQSPRYKVAKRGQDVALRCDPISGHVSLFWYQQALGQGPEFLTYFQNEAQLDKSGLPSDRFFAERPEGSVSTLKIQRTQQEDSAVYLCASSPLAGPYNEQFFGPGTRLTVL.